This TCR beta chain was retrieved from a study of beta chain features in type 1 diabetes. Points from the study as a whole: Type 1 diabetes patients had TCRB CDR3s that were shorter (moderately but significantly so) in all four CD4+ subsets. Sequencing the cDNA could make cells with high TCR expression show up more than they should.

Turning to this clone: What it recognizes is unknown.

Expressed TCRB transcripts were sequenced because the isolated RNA had all been reverse transcribed beforehand. Sequenced by immunoSEQ multiplex PCR; TCRdb stores in-frame clones only, minus some. In the table there are around 250,000 clones, more than 11% of which are singletons. The CDR3 totals 14 residues. Germline CDR1 SGHAT, CDR2 FQNNGV. The J segment lost 4 bases and the V segment lost 8 bases, leaving 8 bases of the junction unmatched. Each of the CD4+ naive, central memory, regulatory and stem cell-like memory populations was sorted via CD45RO/CCR7/CD25/CD127/CD95/CD27. Sequencing input: naive CD4+ T cells from blood. The rearrangement uses TRBV11-2 and TRBJ2-3; 8 bases agree with TRBD2. The receptor was derived from a man under 40 with type 1 diabetes. CDR3 in DNA: TGTGCCAGCGGACTAGCTCTGGGGGCAGATACGCAGTATTTT. Encoded protein: CASGLALGADTQYF.